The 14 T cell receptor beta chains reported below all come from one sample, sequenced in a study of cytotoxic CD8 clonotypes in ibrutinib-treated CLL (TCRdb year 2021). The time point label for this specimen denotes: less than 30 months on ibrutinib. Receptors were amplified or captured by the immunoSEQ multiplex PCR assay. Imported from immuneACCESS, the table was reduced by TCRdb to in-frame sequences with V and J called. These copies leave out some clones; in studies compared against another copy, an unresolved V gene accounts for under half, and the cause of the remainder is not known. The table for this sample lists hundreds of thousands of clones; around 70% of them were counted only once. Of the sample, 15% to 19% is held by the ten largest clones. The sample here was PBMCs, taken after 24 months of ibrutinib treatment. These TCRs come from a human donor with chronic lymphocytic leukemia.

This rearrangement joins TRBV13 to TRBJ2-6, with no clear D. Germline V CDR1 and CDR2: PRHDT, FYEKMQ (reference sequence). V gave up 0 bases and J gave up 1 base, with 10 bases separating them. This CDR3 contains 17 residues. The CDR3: CASSLGLWVSGANVLTF. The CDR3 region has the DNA TGTGCCAGCAGCTTAGGCCTCTGGGTTTCTGGGGCCAACGTCCTGACTTTC.

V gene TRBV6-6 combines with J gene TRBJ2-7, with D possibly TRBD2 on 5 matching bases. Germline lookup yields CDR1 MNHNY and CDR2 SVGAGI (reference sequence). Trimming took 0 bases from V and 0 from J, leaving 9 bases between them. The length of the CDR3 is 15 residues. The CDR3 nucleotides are TGTGCCAGCAGTTACTCGGTAGGGAGCTCCTACGAGCAGTACTTC. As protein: CASSYSVGSSYEQYF.

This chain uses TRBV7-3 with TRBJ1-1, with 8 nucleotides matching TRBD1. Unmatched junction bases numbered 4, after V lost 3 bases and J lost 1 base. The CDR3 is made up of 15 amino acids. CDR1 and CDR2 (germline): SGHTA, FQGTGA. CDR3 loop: CASSFHGTGNTEAFF. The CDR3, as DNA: TGTGCCAGCAGCTTCCACGGGACAGGGAACACTGAAGCTTTCTTT.

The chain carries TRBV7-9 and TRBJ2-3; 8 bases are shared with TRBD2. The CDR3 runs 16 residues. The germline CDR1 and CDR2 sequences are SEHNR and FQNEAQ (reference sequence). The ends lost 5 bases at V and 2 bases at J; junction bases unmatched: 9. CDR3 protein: CASSTQLAGPTDTQYF. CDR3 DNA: TGTGCCAGCAGCACGCAATTAGCGGGACCCACAGATACGCAGTATTTT. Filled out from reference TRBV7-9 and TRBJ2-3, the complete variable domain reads DTGVSQNPRHKITKRGQNVTFRCDPISEHNRLYWYRQTLGQGPEFLTYFQNEAQLEKSRLLSDRFSAERPKGSFSTLEIQRTEQGDSAMYLCASSTQLAGPTDTQYFGPGTRLTVL.

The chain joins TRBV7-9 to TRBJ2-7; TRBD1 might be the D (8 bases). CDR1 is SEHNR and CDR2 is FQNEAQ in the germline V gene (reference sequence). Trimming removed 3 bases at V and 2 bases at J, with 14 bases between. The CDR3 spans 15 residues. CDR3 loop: CASSFPQGGTYEQYF. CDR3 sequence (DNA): TGTGCCAGCAGCTTTCCACAGGGGGGGACCTACGAGCAGTACTTC. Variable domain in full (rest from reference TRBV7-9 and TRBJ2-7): DTGVSQNPRHKITKRGQNVTFRCDPISEHNRLYWYRQTLGQGPEFLTYFQNEAQLEKSRLLSDRFSAERPKGSFSTLEIQRTEQGDSAMYLCASSFPQGGTYEQYFGPGTRLTVT.

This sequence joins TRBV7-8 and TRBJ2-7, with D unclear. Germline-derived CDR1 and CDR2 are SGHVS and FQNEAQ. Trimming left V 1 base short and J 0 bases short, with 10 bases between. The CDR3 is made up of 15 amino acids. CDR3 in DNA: TGTGCCAGCAGCTTAGGAATGGGAAGCTCCTACGAGCAGTACTTC. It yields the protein CASSLGMGSSYEQYF.

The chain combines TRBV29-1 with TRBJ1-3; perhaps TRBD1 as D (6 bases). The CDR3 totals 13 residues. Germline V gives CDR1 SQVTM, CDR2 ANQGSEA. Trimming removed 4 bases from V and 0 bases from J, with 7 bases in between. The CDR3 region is CSVATGSGNTIYF. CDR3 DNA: TGCAGCGTTGCGACAGGCTCTGGAAACACCATATATTTT.

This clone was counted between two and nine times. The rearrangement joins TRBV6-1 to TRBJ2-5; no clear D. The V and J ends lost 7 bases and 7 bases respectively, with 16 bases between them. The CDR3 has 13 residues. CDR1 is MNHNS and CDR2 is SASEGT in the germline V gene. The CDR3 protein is CASKSTQMGTQYF. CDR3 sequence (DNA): TGTGCCAGCAAATCGACTCAAATGGGGACCCAGTACTTC.

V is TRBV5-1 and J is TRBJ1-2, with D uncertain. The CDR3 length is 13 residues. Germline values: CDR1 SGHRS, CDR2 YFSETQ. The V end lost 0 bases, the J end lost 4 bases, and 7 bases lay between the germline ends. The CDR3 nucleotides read TGCGCCAGCAGCTTGGACGGAAGCTATGGCTACACCTTC. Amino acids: CASSLDGSYGYTF.

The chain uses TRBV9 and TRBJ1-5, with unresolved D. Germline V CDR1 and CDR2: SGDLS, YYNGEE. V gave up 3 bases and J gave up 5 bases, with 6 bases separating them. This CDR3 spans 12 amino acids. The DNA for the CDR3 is TGTGCCAGCAGCGCCGGGGATCAGCCCCAGCATTTT. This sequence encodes CASSAGDQPQHF. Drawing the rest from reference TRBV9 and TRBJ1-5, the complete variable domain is DSGVTQTPKHLITATGQRVTLRCSPRSGDLSVYWYQQSLDQGLQFLIQYYNGEERAKGNILERFSAQQFPDLHSELNLSSLELGDSALYFCASSAGDQPQHFGDGTRLSIL.

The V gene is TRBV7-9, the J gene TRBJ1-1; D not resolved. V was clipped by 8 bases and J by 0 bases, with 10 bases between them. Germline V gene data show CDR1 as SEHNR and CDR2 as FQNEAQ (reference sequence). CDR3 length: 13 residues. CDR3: CASRGGVNTEAFF. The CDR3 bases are TGTGCCAGCCGTGGTGGGGTGAACACTGAAGCTTTCTTT.

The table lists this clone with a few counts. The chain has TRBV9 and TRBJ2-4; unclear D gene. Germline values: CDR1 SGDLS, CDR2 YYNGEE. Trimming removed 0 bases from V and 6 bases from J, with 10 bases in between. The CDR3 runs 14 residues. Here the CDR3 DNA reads TGTGCCAGCAGCGTAGGCGGAGAAACAAACATTCAGTACTTC. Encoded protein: CASSVGGETNIQYF.

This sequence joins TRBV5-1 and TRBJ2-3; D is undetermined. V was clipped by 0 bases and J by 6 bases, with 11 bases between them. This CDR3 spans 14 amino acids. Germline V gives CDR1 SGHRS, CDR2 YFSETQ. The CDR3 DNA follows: TGCGCCAGCAGCTTGGCTGGTAGTTCGGATACGCAGTATTTT. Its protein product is CASSLAGSSDTQYF.

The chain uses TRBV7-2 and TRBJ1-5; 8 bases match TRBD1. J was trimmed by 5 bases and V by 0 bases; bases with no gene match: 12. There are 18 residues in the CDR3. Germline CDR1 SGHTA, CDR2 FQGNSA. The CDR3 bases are TGTGCCAGCAGCTTAGCTGCGACAGGGGCCAGGGAGGATCAGCCCCAGCATTTT. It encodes CASSLAATGAREDQPQHF.